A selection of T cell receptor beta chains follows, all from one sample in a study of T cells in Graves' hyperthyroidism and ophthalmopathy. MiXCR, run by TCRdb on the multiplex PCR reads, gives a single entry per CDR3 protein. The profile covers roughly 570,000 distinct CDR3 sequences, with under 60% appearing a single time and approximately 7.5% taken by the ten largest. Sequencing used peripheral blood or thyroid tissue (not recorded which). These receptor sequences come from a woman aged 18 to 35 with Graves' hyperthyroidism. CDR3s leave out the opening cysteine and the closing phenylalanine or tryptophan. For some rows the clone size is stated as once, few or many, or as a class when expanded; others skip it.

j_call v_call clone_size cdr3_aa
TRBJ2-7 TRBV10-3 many AISELAGDYEQY
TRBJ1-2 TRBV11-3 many ASSLGGGKYGYT
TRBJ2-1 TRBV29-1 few SVDRAGVYNEQF
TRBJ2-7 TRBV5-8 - ASSLWPRGKPYEQY
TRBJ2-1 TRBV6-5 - AISPSGLAGTHGSYNEQF
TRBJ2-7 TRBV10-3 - AISAVGNTYEQY
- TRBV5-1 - ASSAWTGAGYNEQF
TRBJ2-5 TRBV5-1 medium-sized ASSLAGETQY
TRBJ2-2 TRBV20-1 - SAPKAGGELF
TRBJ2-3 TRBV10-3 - AISPDRGLPPGTDTQY
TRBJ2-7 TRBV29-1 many SVGVGATREQY
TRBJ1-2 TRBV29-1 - SAIQGRSGNT
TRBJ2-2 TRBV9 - ASSVGGSGSGTGELF
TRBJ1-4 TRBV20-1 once SASPGLASTGGVF
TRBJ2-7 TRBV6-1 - ASSPGDRGYNEQY
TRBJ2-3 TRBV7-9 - ASSSLRGRTDTQY
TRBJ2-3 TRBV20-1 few SGTGESYTQY
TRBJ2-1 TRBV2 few ASSKTSGSLYEQF
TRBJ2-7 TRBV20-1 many SARDLRLSYEQY
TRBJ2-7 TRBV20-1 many SARADRGGYEQY
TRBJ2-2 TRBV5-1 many ASSFRRVTFSTGELF
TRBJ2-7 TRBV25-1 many ASSEYLLPTGYEQY
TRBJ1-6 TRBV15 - ATSHRSVTSPLH
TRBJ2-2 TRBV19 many ASSTFNTGELF
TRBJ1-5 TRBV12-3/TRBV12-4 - ASSFGGQGRETQH
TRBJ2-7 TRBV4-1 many ASSQRFTETYEQY
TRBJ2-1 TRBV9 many ASTQEDPEQF
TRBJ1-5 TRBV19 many ASTTTNQPQH
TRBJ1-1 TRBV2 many ASSEAQGREGDAEAF
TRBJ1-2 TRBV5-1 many ASSLVPYQYYGYT
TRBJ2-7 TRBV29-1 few SVGAGREQY
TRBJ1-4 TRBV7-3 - ASSSFVGGTGNEKLF
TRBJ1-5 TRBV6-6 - ASSARGPQGQPQH
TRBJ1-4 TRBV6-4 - ASSESGQKLF
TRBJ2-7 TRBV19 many ASRGQNSYEQY
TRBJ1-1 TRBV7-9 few ASSLVGSDRDTEAF
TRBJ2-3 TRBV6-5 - ASSYSQPTHTQY
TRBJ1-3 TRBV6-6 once ASSYRGIADTIY
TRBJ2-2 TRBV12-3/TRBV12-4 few ASSLIAGLNTGELF
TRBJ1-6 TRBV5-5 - ASSQRGHNSPLH